This TCR beta chain was captured in a study of neoadjuvant anti-PD-1 for oral cavity cancer. Whole-study findings and limits: With a few patients per group, TCR findings need larger cohorts. Higher pretreatment blood Treg/Th17 ratios correlated with higher pretreatment blood and lower post-treatment tumor TCRbeta clonality.

This CDR3 comprises 12 residues. Deletions cut 4 bases from V and 6 bases from J, with 8 bases between. The V gene's germline CDR1 is SGHRS and CDR2 YFSETQ. On this clone: Its antigen is as yet unknown.

Survey sequencing of tumors mostly used 4.5 to 5 ug DNA, two replicates. Libraries were prepared by immunoSEQ multiplex PCR; TCRdb keeps only in-frame clonotypes and omits some of them. Of about 23,000 clones detected, 25% to 30% appear once; the ten largest clones hold about 15%. Time point: after neoadjuvant nivolumab, at surgical resection. The receptor was derived from a person between 40 and 85 years old with oral cavity squamous cell carcinoma. The sample consisted of tumor tissue, taken after nivolumab (anti-PD-1) treatment. The chain couples TRBV5-1 to TRBJ2-1, with unresolved D. As DNA, the CDR3 is TGCGCCAGCAGCGACTTGGGCAATGAGCAGTTCTTC. Its translation: CASSDLGNEQFF.